This TCR beta chain was sequenced during a study of OX40 agonist ivuxolimab in advanced cancers. V shed 1 base and J shed 2 bases, with 8 bases lying between them. Germline V gives CDR1 LGHNA, CDR2 YNFKEQ. The CDR3 length is 14 residues. The assay was immunoSEQ multiplex PCR, and TCRdb's table has in-frame clones only and misses some. Here the sample spans about 90,000 clones, about 83% being singletons. Drawing of blood for sampling happened at baseline, at cycle 4 day 1, and at cycle 7 day 1. Study findings and constraints: In the 0.1-3.0 mg/kg groups, partial responders showed among the lowest expansion. Researchers report that CD8+ T cells had, on average, more expanded clones than CD4+. Blood T cells, both CD4+ and CD8+, expanded clonally by week 6 at 0.1 to 3.0 mg/kg.

In the case of this clone: The antigen remains unidentified.

The chain couples TRBV4-2 to TRBJ2-5; D is possibly TRBD1 (5 bases). This receptor was taken from an adult with an advanced solid tumor such as melanoma, head and neck, liver or kidney cancer. The input for sequencing was CD4+ or CD8+ T cells sorted from blood, taken in a trial of the OX40 agonist ivuxolimab. CDR3 nucleotides: TGTGCCAGCAGCCAAGGGGGCGGACAAGAGACCCAGTACTTC. Translated, it gives CASSQGGGQETQYF.